This T cell receptor beta chain was captured by sequencing in a study of PD-1 and CTLA-4 blockade in melanoma. Profiling relied on immunoSEQ multiplex PCR, and the TCRdb table lists in-frame clones only, not all of them. The sample lists roughly 30,000 clones; 85% to 90% were seen once. Germline trimming cut 1 base from V and 6 bases from J; bases unmatched to any gene: 5. This CDR3 has 16 amino acids. Germline lookup yields CDR1 SNHLY and CDR2 FYNNEI. The chain has TRBV2 and TRBJ2-2; 10 nucleotides line up with TRBD2. The sequence was collected from a human donor with melanoma. The specimen comprised CD8+ T cells from peripheral blood, sampled before anti-PD-1 treatment. The CDR3 here is CASSEVASGSPGELFF. DNA for the CDR3: TGTGCCAGCAGTGAAGTGGCTAGCGGGAGTCCCGGGGAGCTGTTTTTT.